Detailed here is one T cell receptor (beta chain). Study processing details: Reference gene primers were amplified, and this amplification served to estimate nucleated cell counts. Profiled with immunoSEQ multiplex PCR; TCRdb holds only in-frame clones, not every one. That table supplies the V and J calls and clone size; D and trimming were determined from the DNA. The data show 90,000 or so clones, around 90% seen once. The source of the sample is a study of blood T cell repertoires in COVID-19. Study-wide background: Some COVID-19 samples were acute and others convalescent; all came from the United States, Italy and Spain. The cDNA or gDNA used as material had been derived from T cells, B-cell-depleted T cells, or PBMCs.

The V and J ends lost 7 bases and 3 bases, in that order; junction bases with no gene match: 4. From germline, CDR1 is SQVTM and CDR2 ANQGSEA. This CDR3 comprises 13 residues. This chain links TRBV29-1 with TRBJ2-7, with 12 bases lining up with TRBD1. The source material was peripheral blood. This clonotype originated in a woman of 80 years or more with active or convalescent COVID-19. CDR3 nucleotides: TGCAGCGCTGGGACAGGGGGCCGCTACGAGCAGTACTTC. This encodes CSAGTGGRYEQYF.